This T cell receptor (beta chain) was profiled in a study of blood T cell repertoires in COVID-19. Study context: T cells, B-cell-depleted T cells, or PBMCs provided the cDNA or gDNA that served as material.

V lost 2 bases and J lost 9, with 14 bases in between. The CDR3 totals 15 residues. Germline values: CDR1 SGHTA, CDR2 FQGNSA. This clone occurred a few times. Clones were sequenced by immunoSEQ multiplex PCR, and TCRdb holds only the in-frame ones, with some missing. This table holds about 280,000 clones, about 85% found once. The TCR sequence derives from a woman between 45 and 65 years old who had recovered from COVID-19. Sequencing was performed on PBMCs or T cells enriched from blood (not recorded which). V gene TRBV7-2 combines with J gene TRBJ1-6; D is undetermined. The CDR3 reads CASSLLLSPGSPLHF. The CDR3 coding sequence is TGTGCCAGCAGCTTACTTCTTTCCCCGGGTTCACCCCTCCACTTT. The full variable domain, with the rest looked up from reference TRBV7-2 and TRBJ1-6, is GAGVSQSPSNKVTEKGKDVELRCDPISGHTALYWYRQSLGQGLEFLIYFQGNSAPDKSGLPSDRFSAERTGGSVSTLTIQRTQQEDSAVYLCASSLLLSPGSPLHFGNGTRLTVT.